This TCR beta chain is from a study of control samples from healthy donors and cancer patients. V shed 5 bases and J shed 8 bases, with 13 bases lying between them. The CDR3 consists of 13 residues. Per germline, CDR1 SGHNT and CDR2 YENEEA. The assay was immunoSEQ multiplex PCR, and TCRdb's table has in-frame clones only and misses some. There are 100,000 to 150,000 clones in the sample; 85% to 95% occur only once, and 1.5% to 2% lies in the top ten. The receptor comes from a man over 45 with head and neck cancer. The sample taken for sequencing was PBMCs. This chain joins TRBV11-3 and TRBJ1-5; no clear D. This CDR3 is CASSAPTPEPQHF. The CDR3 DNA reads as TGTGCCAGCAGCGCACCTACTCCGGAGCCCCAGCATTTT.